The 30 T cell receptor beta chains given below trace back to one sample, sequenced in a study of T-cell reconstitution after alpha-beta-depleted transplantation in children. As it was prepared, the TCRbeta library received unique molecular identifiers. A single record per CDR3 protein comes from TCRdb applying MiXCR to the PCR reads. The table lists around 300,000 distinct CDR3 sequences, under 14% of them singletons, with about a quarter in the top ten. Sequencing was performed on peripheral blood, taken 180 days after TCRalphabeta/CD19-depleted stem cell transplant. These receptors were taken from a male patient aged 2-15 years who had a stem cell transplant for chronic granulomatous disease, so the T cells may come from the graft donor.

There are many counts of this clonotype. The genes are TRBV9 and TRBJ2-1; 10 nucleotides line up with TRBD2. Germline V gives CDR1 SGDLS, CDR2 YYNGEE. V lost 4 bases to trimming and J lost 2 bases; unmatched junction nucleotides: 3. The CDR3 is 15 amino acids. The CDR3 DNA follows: TGTGCCAGCAGCCCTGGACTAGCGGCCTACAATGAGCAGTTCTTC. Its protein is CASSPGLAAYNEQFF.

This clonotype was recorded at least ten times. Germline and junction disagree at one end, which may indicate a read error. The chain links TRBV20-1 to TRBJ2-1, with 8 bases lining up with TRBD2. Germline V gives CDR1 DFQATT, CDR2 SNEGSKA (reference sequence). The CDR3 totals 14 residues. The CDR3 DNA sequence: TGCAGTGCAAGAGGACTAGCCGATTACAATGAGCAGTTCTTC. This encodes CSARGLADYNEQFF.

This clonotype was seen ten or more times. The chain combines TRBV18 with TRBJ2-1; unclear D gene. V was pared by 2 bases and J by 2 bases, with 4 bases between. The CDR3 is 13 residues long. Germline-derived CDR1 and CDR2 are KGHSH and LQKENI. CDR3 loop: CASSPTAYNEQFF. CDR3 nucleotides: TGTGCCAGCTCACCAACCGCCTACAATGAGCAGTTCTTC.

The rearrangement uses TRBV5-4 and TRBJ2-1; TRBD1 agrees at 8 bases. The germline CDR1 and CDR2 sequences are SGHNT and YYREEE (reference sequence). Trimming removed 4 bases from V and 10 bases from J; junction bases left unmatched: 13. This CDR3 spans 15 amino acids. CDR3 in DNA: TGTGCCAGCAGCCGAAAAAACGACAGGGGTGGGGAGCAGTTCTTC. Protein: CASSRKNDRGGEQFF.

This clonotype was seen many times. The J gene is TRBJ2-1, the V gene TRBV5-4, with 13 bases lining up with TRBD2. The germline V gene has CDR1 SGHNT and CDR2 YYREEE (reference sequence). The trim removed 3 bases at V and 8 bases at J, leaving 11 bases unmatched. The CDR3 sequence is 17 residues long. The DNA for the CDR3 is TGTGCCAGCAGCTCCCGATGGACTAGCGGGAGTAAGCATGAGCAGTTCTTC. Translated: CASSSRWTSGSKHEQFF.

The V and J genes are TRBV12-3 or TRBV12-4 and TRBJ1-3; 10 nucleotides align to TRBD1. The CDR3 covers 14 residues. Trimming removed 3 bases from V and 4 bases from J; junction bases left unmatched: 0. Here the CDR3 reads CASSLTGGGNTIYF. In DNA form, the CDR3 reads TGTGCCAGCAGTTTGACAGGGGGCGGAAACACCATATATTTT.

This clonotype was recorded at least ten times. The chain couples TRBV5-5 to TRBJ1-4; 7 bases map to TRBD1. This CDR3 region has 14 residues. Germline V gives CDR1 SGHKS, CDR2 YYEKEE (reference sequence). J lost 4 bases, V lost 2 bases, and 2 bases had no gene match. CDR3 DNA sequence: TGTGCCAGCAGCTTCGGGACAGTTAATGAAAAACTGTTTTTT. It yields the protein CASSFGTVNEKLFF. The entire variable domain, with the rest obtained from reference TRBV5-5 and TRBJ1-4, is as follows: DAGVTQSPTHLIKTRGQQVTLRCSPISGHKSVSWYQQVLGQGPQFIFQYYEKEERGRGNFPDRFSARQFPNYSSELNVNALLLGDSALYLCASSFGTVNEKLFFGSGTQLSVL.

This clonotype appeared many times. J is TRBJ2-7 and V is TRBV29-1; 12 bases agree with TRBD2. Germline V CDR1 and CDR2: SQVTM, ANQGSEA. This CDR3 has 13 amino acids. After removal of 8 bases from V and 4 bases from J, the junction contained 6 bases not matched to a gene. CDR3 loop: CSTSSGRAYEQYF. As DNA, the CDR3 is TGCAGCACCTCTAGCGGGAGGGCTTACGAGCAGTACTTC.

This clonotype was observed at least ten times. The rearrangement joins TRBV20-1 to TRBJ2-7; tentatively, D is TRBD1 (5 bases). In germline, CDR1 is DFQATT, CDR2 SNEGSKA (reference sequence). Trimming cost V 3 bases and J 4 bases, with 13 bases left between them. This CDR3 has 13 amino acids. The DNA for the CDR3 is TGCAGTGCTAGCAGGGTTTCCGGATACGAGCAGTACTTC. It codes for CSASRVSGYEQYF.

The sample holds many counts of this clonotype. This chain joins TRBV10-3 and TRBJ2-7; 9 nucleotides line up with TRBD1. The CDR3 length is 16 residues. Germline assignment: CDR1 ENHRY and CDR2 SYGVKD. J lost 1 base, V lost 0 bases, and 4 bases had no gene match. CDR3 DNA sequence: TGTGCCATCAGTGAGTCTTTTGACAGGGGGTCCTACGAGCAGTACTTC. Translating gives CAISESFDRGSYEQYF.

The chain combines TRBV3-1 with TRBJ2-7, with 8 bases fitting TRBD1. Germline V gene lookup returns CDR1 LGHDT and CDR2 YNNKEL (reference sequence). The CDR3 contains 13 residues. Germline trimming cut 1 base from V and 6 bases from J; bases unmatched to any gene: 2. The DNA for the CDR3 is TGTGCCAGCAGCCAAGTAACAGGGGGCGAGCAGTACTTC. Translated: CASSQVTGGEQYF.

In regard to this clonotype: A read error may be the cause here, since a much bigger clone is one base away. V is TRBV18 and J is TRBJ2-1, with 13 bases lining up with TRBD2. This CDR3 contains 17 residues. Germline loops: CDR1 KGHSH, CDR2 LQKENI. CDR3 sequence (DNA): TGTCCCAGCTCACCACGAACTAGCGGGGGGGCCAGCAATGAGCAGTTCTTC. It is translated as CPSSPRTSGGASNEQFF.

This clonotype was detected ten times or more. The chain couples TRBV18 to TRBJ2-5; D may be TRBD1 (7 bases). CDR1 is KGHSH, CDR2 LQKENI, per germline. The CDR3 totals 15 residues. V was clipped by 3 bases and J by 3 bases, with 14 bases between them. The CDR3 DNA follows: TGTGCCAGCTCACCGAGACAGGGCGGGGAAGAGACCCAGTACTTC. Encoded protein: CASSPRQGGEETQYF. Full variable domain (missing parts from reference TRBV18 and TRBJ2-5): NAGVMQNPRHLVRRRGQEARLRCSPMKGHSHVYWYRQLPEEGLKFMVYLQKENIIDESGMPKERFSAEFPKEGPSILRIQQVVRGDSAAYFCASSPRQGGEETQYFGPGTRLLVL.

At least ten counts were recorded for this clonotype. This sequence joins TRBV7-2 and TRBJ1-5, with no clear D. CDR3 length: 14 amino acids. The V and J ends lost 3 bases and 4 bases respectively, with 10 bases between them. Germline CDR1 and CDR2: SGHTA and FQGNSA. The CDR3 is CASSFEHSNQPQHF. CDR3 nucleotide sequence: TGTGCCAGCAGCTTCGAGCACTCTAATCAGCCCCAGCATTTT.

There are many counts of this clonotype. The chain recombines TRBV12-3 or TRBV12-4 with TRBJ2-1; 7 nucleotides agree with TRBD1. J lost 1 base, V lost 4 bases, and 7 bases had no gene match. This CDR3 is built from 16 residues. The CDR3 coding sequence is TGTGCCAGCAGTTCCACCCCGGGACAGTCCTACAATGAGCAGTTCTTC. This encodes CASSSTPGQSYNEQFF.

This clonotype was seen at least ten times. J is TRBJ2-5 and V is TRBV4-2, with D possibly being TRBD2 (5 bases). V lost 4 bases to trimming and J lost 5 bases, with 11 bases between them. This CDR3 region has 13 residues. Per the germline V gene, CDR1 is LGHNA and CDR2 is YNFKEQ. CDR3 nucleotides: TGTGCCAGCAGCCCCCCGAGGAGGGAGACCCAGTACTTC. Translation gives CASSPPRRETQYF.

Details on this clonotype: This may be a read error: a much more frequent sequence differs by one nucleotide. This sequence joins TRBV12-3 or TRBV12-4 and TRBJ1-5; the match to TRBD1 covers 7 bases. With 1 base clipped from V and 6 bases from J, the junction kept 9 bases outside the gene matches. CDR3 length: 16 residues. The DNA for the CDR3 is TGTGCCAGCAGTTTAGAGACAAGACAGGGAGTTCAGCCCCAGCATTTT. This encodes CASSLETRQGVQPQHF.

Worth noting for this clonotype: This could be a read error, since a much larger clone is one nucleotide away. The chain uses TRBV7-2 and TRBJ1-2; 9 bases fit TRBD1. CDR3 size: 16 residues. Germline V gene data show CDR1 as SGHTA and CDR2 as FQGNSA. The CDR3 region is CASSLASGTGNYGDTF. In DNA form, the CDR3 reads TGTGCCAGCAGCTTAGCCTCCGGGACAGGGAACTATGGCGACACCTTC.

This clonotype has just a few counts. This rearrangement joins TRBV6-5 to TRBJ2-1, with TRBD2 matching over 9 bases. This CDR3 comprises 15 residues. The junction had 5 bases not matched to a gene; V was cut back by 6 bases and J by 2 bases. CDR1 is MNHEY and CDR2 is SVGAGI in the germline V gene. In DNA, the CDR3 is TGTGCCAGCAGGTTAGCGGGAGAAGCCTACAATGAGCAGTTCTTC. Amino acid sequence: CASRLAGEAYNEQFF.

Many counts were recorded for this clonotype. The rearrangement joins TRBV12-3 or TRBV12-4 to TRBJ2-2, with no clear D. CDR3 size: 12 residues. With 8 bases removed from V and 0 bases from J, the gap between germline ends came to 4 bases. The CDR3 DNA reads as TGTGCCAGCTCACCGAACACCGGGGAGCTGTTTTTT. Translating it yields CASSPNTGELFF.

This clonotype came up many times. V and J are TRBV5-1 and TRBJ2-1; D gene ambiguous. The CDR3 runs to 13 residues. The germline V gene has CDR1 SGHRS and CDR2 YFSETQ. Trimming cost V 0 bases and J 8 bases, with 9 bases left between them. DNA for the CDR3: TGCGCCAGCAGCTTGGCTGTGTTCCATGAGCAGTTCTTC. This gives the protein CASSLAVFHEQFF.

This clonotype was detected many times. Written as DNA, the CDR3 is TGCGCCAGCAGCACCGGGACACGGCAGTTCTTC. It yields the protein CASSTGTRQFF. The chain employs TRBV5-1 and TRBJ2-1; tentative D call: TRBD1 (6 bases). Germline values: CDR1 SGHRS, CDR2 YFSETQ. The V gene lost 4 bases and the J gene lost 12 bases, with 11 bases spanning the gap. The CDR3 spans 11 residues. The variable domain in full, completed from reference TRBV5-1 and TRBJ2-1, reads KAGVTQTPRYLIKTRGQQVTLSCSPISGHRSVSWYQQTPGQGLQFLFEYFSETQRNKGNFPGRFSGRQFSNSRSEMNVSTLELGDSALYLCASSTGTRQFFGPGTRLTVL.

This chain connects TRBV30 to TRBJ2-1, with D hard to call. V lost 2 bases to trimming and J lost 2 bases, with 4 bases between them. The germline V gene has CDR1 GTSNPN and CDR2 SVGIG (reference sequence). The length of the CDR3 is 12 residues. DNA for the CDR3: TGTGCCTGGAGTCCCACCTACAATGAGCAGTTCTTC. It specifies CAWSPTYNEQFF.

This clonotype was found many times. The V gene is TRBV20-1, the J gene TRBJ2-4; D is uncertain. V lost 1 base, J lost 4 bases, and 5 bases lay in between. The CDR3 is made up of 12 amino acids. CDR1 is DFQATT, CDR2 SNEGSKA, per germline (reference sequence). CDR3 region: CSARALKNIQYF. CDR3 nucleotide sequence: TGCAGTGCTAGAGCACTAAAAAACATTCAGTACTTC.

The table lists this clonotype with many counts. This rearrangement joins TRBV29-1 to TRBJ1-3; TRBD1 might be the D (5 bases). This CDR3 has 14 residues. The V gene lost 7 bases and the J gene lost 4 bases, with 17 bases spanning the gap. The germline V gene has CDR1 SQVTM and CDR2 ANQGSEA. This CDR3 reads CSATGVGSGNTIYF. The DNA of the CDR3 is TGCAGCGCAACGGGGGTAGGGTCAGGAAACACCATATATTTT.

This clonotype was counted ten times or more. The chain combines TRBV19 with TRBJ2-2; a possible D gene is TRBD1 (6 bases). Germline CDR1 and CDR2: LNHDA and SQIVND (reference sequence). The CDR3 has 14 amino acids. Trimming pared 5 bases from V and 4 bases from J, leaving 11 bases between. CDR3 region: CASSPRDITGELFF. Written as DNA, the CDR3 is TGTGCCAGTAGTCCCCGGGACATCACCGGGGAGCTGTTTTTT.

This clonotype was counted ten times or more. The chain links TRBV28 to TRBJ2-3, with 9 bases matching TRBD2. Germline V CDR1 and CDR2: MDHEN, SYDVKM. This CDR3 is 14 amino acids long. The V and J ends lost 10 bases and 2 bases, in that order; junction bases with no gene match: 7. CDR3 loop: CAIEAGGYTDTQYF. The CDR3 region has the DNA TGTGCCATCGAAGCGGGAGGTTACACAGATACGCAGTATTTT.

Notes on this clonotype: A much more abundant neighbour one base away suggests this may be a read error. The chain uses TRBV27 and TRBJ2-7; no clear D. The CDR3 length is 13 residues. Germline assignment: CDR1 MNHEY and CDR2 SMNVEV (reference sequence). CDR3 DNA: TGTGCCAGCAGTTCAGGCCTGTCCTACGAGCAGTCCTTC. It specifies CASSSGLSYEQSF.

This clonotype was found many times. The CDR3 loop is CSALSDRGSYEQYF. The CDR3 DNA is TGCAGCGCCTTATCGGACAGGGGGTCCTACGAGCAGTACTTC. The chain employs TRBV29-1 and TRBJ2-7; 10 nucleotides agree with TRBD1. This CDR3 is built from 14 residues. Germline-derived CDR1 and CDR2 are SQVTM and ANQGSEA. V was pared by 7 bases and J by 1 base, with 7 bases of the junction left unmatched.

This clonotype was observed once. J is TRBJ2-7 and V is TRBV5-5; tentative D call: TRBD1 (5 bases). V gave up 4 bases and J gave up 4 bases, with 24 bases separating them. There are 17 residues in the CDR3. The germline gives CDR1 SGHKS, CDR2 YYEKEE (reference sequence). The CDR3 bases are TGTGCCAGCAGCCCTGTAGGTTGGGGCCTGTGGGATTACGAGCAGTACTTC. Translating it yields CASSPVGWGLWDYEQYF.